The T cell receptor (beta chain) described here comes from a study of OX40 agonist ivuxolimab in advanced cancers. The data were produced by immunoSEQ multiplex PCR, yet TCRdb's version contains in-frame clones alone and is incomplete. Of over 85,000 clones listed, just under 95% are singletons. V lost 3 bases to trimming and J lost 0 bases, with 2 bases between them. CDR1 and CDR2 from the germline V gene are SGHTA and FQGNSA. The CDR3 loop spans 12 amino acids. This clonotype originated in an adult with an advanced solid tumor such as melanoma, head and neck, liver or kidney cancer. The chain employs TRBV7-2 and TRBJ2-5; D gene unclear. Sample: CD4+ or CD8+ T cells sorted from blood, taken in a trial of the OX40 agonist ivuxolimab. In DNA form, the CDR3 reads TGTGCCAGCAGCTTCTACCAAGAGACCCAGTACTTC. This sequence encodes CASSFYQETQYF.